This T cell receptor (beta chain) was recovered during a study of shared clonotypes between healthy human individuals. Libraries were prepared by immunoSEQ multiplex PCR; TCRdb keeps only in-frame clonotypes and omits some of them. The sample contains some 2,000,000 clones, 95% of which appear only once. V lost 0 bases, J lost 2 bases, and 2 bases stayed unmatched. The CDR3 sequence is 15 residues long. Germline V gives CDR1 SGDLS, CDR2 YYNGEE. Details on this clone: The sample holds other DNA sequences that translate to the same CDR3.

The receptor's source is a man aged 18 to 30 in good health. The J gene is TRBJ2-5, the V gene TRBV9; 9 nucleotides align to TRBD1. Sequencing input: naive CD4+ T cells sorted from blood. Subset in this sample: CD45RA+ positively selected. Written as DNA, the CDR3 is TGTGCCAGCAGCGTAGAAGGGACAGGGCAAGAGACCCAGTACTTC. This encodes CASSVEGTGQETQYF.